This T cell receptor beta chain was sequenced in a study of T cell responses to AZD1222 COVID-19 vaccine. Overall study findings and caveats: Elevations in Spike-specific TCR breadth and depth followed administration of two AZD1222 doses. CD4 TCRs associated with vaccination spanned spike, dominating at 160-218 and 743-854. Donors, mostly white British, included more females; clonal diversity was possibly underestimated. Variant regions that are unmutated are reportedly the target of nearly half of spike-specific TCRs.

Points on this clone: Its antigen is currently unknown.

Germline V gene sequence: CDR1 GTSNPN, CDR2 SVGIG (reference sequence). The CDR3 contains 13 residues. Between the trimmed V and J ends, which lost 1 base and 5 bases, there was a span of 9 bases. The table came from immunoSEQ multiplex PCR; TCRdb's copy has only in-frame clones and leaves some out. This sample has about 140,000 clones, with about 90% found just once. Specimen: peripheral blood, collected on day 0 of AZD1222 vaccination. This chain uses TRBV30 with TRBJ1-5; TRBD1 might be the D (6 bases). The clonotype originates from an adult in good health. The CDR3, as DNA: TGTGCCTGGAGTGGGGACAACGATCAGCCCCAGCATTTT. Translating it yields CAWSGDNDQPQHF.